The T cell receptor beta chain described here comes from a study of blood T cells in healthy people across ages. Study observations and caveats: TCR beta diversity, measured per million T cells, fell in a roughly linear way with age.

CDR3 size: 16 residues. CDR1 LGHNA and CDR2 YSLEER come from the germline V gene. V dropped 0 bases and J dropped 5 bases, with 17 bases sitting between them. Worth noting for this clonotype: Its matching antigen is unknown.

With a J-beta primer mix and a sample-barcoded 5' primer, a second PCR ran about 7 to 11 cycles. Each CDR3 protein gets one entry after TCRdb re-called the 5' RACE reads with MiXCR. The table lists around 1,500,000 distinct CDR3 sequences, 28% of them singletons. Sequenced: blood. The receptor was isolated from a woman aged 25 to 39 in good health. This chain joins TRBV4-3 and TRBJ2-7, with a weak D call TRBD1 (5 bases). This chain's CDR3 is CASSQDTVAGRHEQYF. Here the CDR3 DNA reads TGCGCCAGCAGCCAAGATACTGTGGCAGGGCGACACGAGCAGTACTTC.